A single sample is the source of the 14 T cell receptor beta chains below, sequenced in a study of cytomegalovirus exposure and HLA in healthy donors. The primer mix had 60 Vbeta and 13 Jbeta primers. TCRdb keeps only in-frame clones here, not all; method: immunoSEQ multiplex PCR. This sample has fewer than 250,000 clones, with 75% to 80% found just once. The source material was PBMCs. All receptors derive from a male donor in good health and CMV-seronegative.

The chain carries TRBV28 and TRBJ2-3; 9 bases fit TRBD1. Per germline, CDR1 MDHEN and CDR2 SYDVKM. This CDR3 spans 15 amino acids. Trimming cost V 2 bases and J 4 bases; bases outside gene matches: 4. The CDR3 bases are TGTGCCAGCAGTTTAGGGGACAGGGTGGCAGATACGCAGTATTTT. Translating gives CASSLGDRVADTQYF.

This clone was seen more than once but under ten times. V gene TRBV11-2 combines with J gene TRBJ2-7; 9 nucleotides agree with TRBD2. The CDR3 sequence is 16 residues long. Trimming at V came to 4 bases and at J to 2 bases, leaving 9 bases not matched to a gene. CDR1 SGHAT and CDR2 FQNNGV come from the germline V gene. The CDR3 here is CASSSKTLAGAYEQYF. The CDR3 DNA is TGTGCCAGCAGCTCGAAAACACTAGCGGGCGCCTACGAGCAGTACTTC.

The V call is TRBV10-2, the J call TRBJ2-5; D may be TRBD2 (6 bases). CDR1 and CDR2 from the germline V gene are WSHSY and SAAADI. This CDR3 comprises 14 residues. Trimming took 4 bases from V and 1 from J, leaving 10 bases between them. CDR3 residues: CASSGAGPQETQYF. The CDR3 region has the DNA TGCGCCAGCAGTGGCGCGGGACCCCAAGAGACCCAGTACTTC.

In its sample, this clone was seen a few times. The V call is TRBV4-2, the J call TRBJ1-4; TRBD1 might be the D (5 bases). This CDR3 is built from 15 residues. The V gene lost 4 bases and the J gene lost 6 bases, with 15 bases spanning the gap. The germline V gene has CDR1 LGHNA and CDR2 YNFKEQ. DNA of the CDR3: TGTGCCAGCAGCCCAGCAGGCAGGGTTGATGAAAAACTGTTTTTT. It is translated as CASSPAGRVDEKLFF.

The genes are TRBV28 and TRBJ2-7; 7 bases are shared with TRBD2. The V segment lost 8 bases and the J segment 5 bases; nucleotides outside the gene matches: 12. The CDR3 contains 14 residues. Looked up from germline, CDR1 is MDHEN and CDR2 is SYDVKM. Written as DNA, the CDR3 is TGTGCCAGCGCCATCCGGGCGGGAGCTCACGAGCAGTACTTC. Protein sequence: CASAIRAGAHEQYF.

CDR3 sequence: CASTPLRGTGNYGYTF. Written as DNA, the CDR3 is TGTGCCAGCACCCCCTTAAGGGGGACGGGCAACTATGGCTACACCTTC. The chain is built from TRBV5-5 and TRBJ1-2; D perhaps matches TRBD1 (6 bases). The V end lost 6 bases, the J end lost 2 bases, and 20 bases lay between the germline ends. CDR3 length: 16 amino acids. Germline values: CDR1 SGHKS, CDR2 YYEKEE (reference sequence).

The chain is built from TRBV29-1 and TRBJ1-2; no reliable D call. CDR3 length: 12 residues. CDR1 SQVTM and CDR2 ANQGSEA come from the germline V gene. V was pared by 3 bases and J by 3 bases, with 8 bases between. The CDR3 DNA reads as TGCAGCGTTGAGCTCACAGACTATGGCTACACCTTC. This translates into CSVELTDYGYTF. The variable domain in full, with the rest retrieved from reference TRBV29-1 and TRBJ1-2, is SAVISQKPSRDICQRGTSLTIQCQVDSQVTMMFWYRQQPGQSLTLIATANQGSEATYESGFVIDKFPISRPNLTFSTLTVSNMSPEDSSIYLCSVELTDYGYTFGSGTRLTVV.

This clone was counted between two and nine times. The V and J genes are TRBV30 and TRBJ1-2; a possible D gene is TRBD1 (5 bases). This CDR3 has 16 residues. Trimming pared 0 bases from V and 1 base from J, leaving 15 bases between. The germline CDR1 and CDR2 sequences are GTSNPN and SVGIG (reference sequence). The CDR3 bases are TGTGCCTGGAGTGTACTGGGATATGACAGTAACTATGGCTACACCTTC. Translating gives CAWSVLGYDSNYGYTF.

The chain has TRBV2 and TRBJ1-2; a possible D gene is TRBD1 (6 bases). Germline V CDR1 and CDR2: SNHLY, FYNNEI. V shed 5 bases and J shed 5 bases, with 15 bases lying between them. The CDR3 extends over 14 amino acids. The CDR3 DNA is TGTGCCAGCAGTCCACAGGGTTTTGGTTATGGCTACACCTTC. Protein sequence: CASSPQGFGYGYTF. Using reference TRBV2 and TRBJ1-2 for the parts outside the CDR3, the full variable domain is EPEVTQTPSHQVTQMGQEVILRCVPISNHLYFYWYRQILGQKVEFLVSFYNNEISEKSEIFDDQFSVERPDGSNFTLKIRSTKLEDSAMYFCASSPQGFGYGYTFGSGTRLTVV.

The sample holds a few counts of this clone. The J gene is TRBJ1-1, the V gene TRBV10-3, with D unresolved. The CDR3 covers 15 residues. The V gene's germline CDR1 is ENHRY and CDR2 SYGVKD. Trimming pared 3 bases from V and 0 bases from J, leaving 11 bases between. CDR3 nucleotide sequence: TGTGCCATCAGTGACCTAGGCGTCATGAACACTGAAGCTTTCTTT. Encoded protein: CAISDLGVMNTEAFF.

This clone was observed once. The chain links TRBV7-2 to TRBJ1-2, with 9 bases identical to TRBD1. The CDR3 extends over 16 amino acids. Germline CDR1 reads SGHTA; CDR2 reads FQGNSA. The V segment lost 0 bases and the J segment 7 bases; nucleotides outside the gene matches: 9. CDR3 sequence reads: CASSLALDRGAGGYTF. CDR3 in DNA: TGTGCCAGCAGCTTAGCGTTGGACAGGGGAGCAGGTGGCTACACCTTC.

This chain connects TRBV9 to TRBJ1-2, with D maybe TRBD1 (5 bases). Looked up from germline, CDR1 is SGDLS and CDR2 is YYNGEE. V was trimmed by 4 bases and J by 4 bases, leaving 14 bases between them. The CDR3 runs 14 residues. CDR3 residues: CASSQIAGAYGYTF. CDR3 nucleotides: TGTGCCAGCAGCCAGATCGCTGGGGCCTATGGCTACACCTTC.

J is TRBJ1-2 and V is TRBV18; TRBD1 aligns across 9 bases. Germline assignment: CDR1 KGHSH and CDR2 LQKENI. V was clipped by 3 bases and J by 8 bases; unmatched bases: 7. The CDR3 length is 14 residues. For the CDR3, the DNA is TGTGCCAGCTCACCCACAGGGGGCGATGACGGCTACACCTTC. It specifies CASSPTGGDDGYTF. Looking up the rest from reference TRBV18 and TRBJ1-2 gives the full variable domain: NAGVMQNPRHLVRRRGQEARLRCSPMKGHSHVYWYRQLPEEGLKFMVYLQKENIIDESGMPKERFSAEFPKEGPSILRIQQVVRGDSAAYFCASSPTGGDDGYTFGSGTRLTVV.

The CDR3 reads CASSLSATGTEAFF. DNA for the CDR3: TGCGCCAGCAGCTTGTCGGCAACGGGCACTGAAGCTTTCTTT. The chain employs TRBV5-1 and TRBJ1-1; the D is unclear. V was pared by 1 base and J by 4 bases, with 11 bases between. The CDR3 runs to 14 residues. The germline CDR1 and CDR2 sequences are SGHRS and YFSETQ.